The 4 T cell receptor beta chains given below trace back to one sample, sequenced in a study of tumor-infiltrating lymphocytes in oesophageal squamous cell carcinoma (dated by TCRdb to the mid-2010s). Library prep was done by PCR. Sequencing was carried out with an Illumina HiSeq 2000. Clones were called with MiXCR by TCRdb after fastp trimmed the public reads at Q25, and only in-frame beta chains were retained. Each CDR3 protein appears once, grouped with its most common genes and DNA. This sample is represented by about 21,000 distinct CDR3 sequences; 39% of them were singletons. Approximately 19% of the sample rests with the top ten. The sequenced material came from esophageal tumor tissue. The receptor source for this set is a male donor with esophageal squamous cell carcinoma.

On this clonotype: A read error may produce the germline difference seen at one junction end. This sequence joins TRBV6-1 and TRBJ1-1; D perhaps matches TRBD2 (5 bases). Near its end, the DNA agrees better with TRBJ2-7, so the J call may be wrong. In germline, CDR1 is MNHNS, CDR2 SASEGT. This CDR3 has 14 amino acids. Here the CDR3 DNA reads TGTGCCAGCAGCGAAGGCCGCGAGGGCTACGAGCAGTACTTC. Encoded protein: CASSEGREGYEQYF.

This clonotype turned up a few times. A read error is possible here, since a much larger clone lies one base away. The gene calls are TRBV6-6 and TRBJ2-3; D perhaps matches TRBD2 (5 bases). The last part of the DNA fits TRBJ2-1 better; the J call may be wrong. Germline CDR1 reads MNHNY; CDR2 reads SVGAGI (reference sequence). This CDR3 region has 14 residues. CDR3 nucleotides: TGTGCCAGCAGTTACAACGGCAGAGGGAACGAGCAGTTCTTC. As protein: CASSYNGRGNEQFF.

In the case of this clonotype: Given the absence of the conserved phenylalanine or tryptophan at the CDR3 end, a read error is likely. The DNA is omitted, as the CDR3 cannot be located on it reliably, and the CDR3 follows TCRdb's listing. The chain employs TRBV6-6 and TRBJ2-5; the D call in the table, TRBD1, was not verified against the DNA. Germline CDR1 reads MNHNY; CDR2 reads SVGAGI (reference sequence). A total of 17 residues make up the CDR3, ends included. CDR3 loop: CASSYSSGEAYGYTFGS.

The rearrangement joins TRBV7-4 to TRBJ2-7; TRBD2 might be the D (5 bases). CDR1 is SGHVT and CDR2 is SQSDAQ in the germline V gene. Trimming left V 6 bases short and J 1 base short, with 16 bases between. The CDR3 has 15 residues. The CDR3 protein is CASSSSGGRSYEQYF. The CDR3 nucleotides read TGTGCCAGCAGTTCCAGCGGAGGCAGGTCCTACGAGCAGTACTTC.